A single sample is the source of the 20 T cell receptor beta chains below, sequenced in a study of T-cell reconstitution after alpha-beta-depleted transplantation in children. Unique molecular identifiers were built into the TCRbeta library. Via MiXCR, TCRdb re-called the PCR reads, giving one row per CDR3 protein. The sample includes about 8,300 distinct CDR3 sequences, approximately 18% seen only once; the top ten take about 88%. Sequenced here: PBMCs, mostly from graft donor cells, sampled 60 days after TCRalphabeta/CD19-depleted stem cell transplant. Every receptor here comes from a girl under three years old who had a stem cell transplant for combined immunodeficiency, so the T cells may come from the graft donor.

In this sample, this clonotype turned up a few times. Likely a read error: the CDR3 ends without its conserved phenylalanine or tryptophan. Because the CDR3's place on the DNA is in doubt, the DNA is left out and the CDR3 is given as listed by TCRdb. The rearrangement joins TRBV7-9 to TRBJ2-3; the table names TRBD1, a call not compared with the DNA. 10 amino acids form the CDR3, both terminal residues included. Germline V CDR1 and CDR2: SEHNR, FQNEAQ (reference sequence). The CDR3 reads CASSHPGQPL.

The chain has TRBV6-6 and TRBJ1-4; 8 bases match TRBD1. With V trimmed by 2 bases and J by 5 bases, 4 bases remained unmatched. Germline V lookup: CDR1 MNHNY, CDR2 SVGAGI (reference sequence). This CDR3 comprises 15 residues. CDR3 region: CASSYGTGGNEKLFF. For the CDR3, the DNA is TGTGCCAGCAGTTACGGGACAGGTGGGAATGAAAAACTGTTTTTT.

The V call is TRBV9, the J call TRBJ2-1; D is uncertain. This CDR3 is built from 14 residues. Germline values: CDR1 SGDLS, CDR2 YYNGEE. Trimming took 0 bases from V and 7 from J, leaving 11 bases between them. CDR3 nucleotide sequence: TGTGCCAGCAGCGTAGACGGCCCCGTTAATGAGCAGTTCTTC. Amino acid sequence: CASSVDGPVNEQFF.

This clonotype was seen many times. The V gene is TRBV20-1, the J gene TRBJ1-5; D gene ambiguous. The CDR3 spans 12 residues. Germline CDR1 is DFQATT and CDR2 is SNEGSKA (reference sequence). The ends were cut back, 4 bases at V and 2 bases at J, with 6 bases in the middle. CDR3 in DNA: TGCAGTGCTAAGGAAGGCAATCAGCCCCAGCATTTT. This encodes CSAKEGNQPQHF.

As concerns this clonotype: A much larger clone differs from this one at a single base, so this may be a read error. The CDR3 loop reads CASSLAPTDTQYF. The CDR3 DNA reads TGTGCCAGCAGCTTGGCCCCCACAGATACGCAGTATTTT. The V gene is TRBV5-6, the J gene TRBJ2-3; no clear D. This CDR3 has 13 residues. V lost 0 bases and J lost 2, with 4 bases in between. Germline assignment: CDR1 SGHDT and CDR2 YYEEEE.

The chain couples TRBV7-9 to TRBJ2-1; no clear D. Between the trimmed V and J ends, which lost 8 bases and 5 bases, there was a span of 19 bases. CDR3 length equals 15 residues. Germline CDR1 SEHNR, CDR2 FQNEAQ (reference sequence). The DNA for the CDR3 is TGTGCCAGCGGGAAGACCCCCGGGTTAGACAATGAGCAGTTCTTC. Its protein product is CASGKTPGLDNEQFF.

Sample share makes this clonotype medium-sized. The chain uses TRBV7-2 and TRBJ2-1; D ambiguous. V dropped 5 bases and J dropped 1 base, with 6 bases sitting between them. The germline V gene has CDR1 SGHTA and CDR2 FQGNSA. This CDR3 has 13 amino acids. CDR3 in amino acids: CASSPRSYNEQFF. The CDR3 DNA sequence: TGTGCCAGCAGCCCTCGTTCCTACAATGAGCAGTTCTTC.

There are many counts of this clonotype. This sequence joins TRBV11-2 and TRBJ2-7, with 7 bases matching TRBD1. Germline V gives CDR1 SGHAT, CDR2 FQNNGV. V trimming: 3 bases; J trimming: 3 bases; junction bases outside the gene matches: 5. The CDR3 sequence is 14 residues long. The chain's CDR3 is CASSLYRGNYEQYF. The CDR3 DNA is TGTGCCAGCAGCTTGTACAGGGGTAACTACGAGCAGTACTTC. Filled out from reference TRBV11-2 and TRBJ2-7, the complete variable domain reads EAGVAQSPRYKIIEKRQSVAFWCNPISGHATLYWYQQILGQGPKLLIQFQNNGVVDDSQLPKDRFSAERLKGVDSTLKIQPAKLEDSAVYLCASSLYRGNYEQYFGPGTRLTVT.

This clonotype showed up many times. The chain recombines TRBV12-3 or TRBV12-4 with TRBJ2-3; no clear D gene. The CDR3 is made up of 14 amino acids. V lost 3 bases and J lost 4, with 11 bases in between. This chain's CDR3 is CASSFSSMADTQYF. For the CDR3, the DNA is TGTGCCAGCAGTTTTTCTAGTATGGCAGATACGCAGTATTTT.

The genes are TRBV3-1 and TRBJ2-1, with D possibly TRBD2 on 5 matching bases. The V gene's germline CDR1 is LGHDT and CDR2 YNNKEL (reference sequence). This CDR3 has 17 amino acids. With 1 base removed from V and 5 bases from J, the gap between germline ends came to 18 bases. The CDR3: CASSQVYWTAHDNEQFF. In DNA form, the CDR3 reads TGTGCCAGCAGCCAAGTTTACTGGACTGCTCACGACAATGAGCAGTTCTTC.

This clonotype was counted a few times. The CDR3 here is CASSPTGGFGGELFF. CDR3 bases: TGTGCCAGCAGCCCCACCGGGGGATTCGGCGGGGAGCTGTTTTTT. The chain has TRBV7-2 and TRBJ2-2, with D possibly TRBD2 on 6 matching bases. V was trimmed by 5 bases and J by 7 bases, leaving 17 bases between them. Germline V lookup: CDR1 SGHTA, CDR2 FQGNSA. The CDR3 extends over 15 amino acids.

The chain's CDR3 is CASSHLAGGPEYQETQYF. The CDR3 bases are TGTGCCAGCAGCCACCTAGCGGGGGGGCCCGAGTACCAAGAGACCCAGTACTTC. The chain joins TRBV7-9 to TRBJ2-5, with 12 bases that match TRBD2. There are 18 residues in the CDR3. The germline V gene has CDR1 SEHNR and CDR2 FQNEAQ (reference sequence). V gave up 5 bases and J gave up 0 bases; unmatched junction bases: 10.

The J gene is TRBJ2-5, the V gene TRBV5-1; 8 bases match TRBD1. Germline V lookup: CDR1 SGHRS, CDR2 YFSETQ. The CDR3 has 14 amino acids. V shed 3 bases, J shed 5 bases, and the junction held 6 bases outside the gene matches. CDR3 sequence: CASSWTGYEETQYF. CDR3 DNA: TGCGCCAGCAGCTGGACAGGGTATGAGGAGACCCAGTACTTC. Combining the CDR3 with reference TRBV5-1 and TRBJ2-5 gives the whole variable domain KAGVTQTPRYLIKTRGQQVTLSCSPISGHRSVSWYQQTPGQGLQFLFEYFSETQRNKGNFPGRFSGRQFSNSRSEMNVSTLELGDSALYLCASSWTGYEETQYFGPGTRLLVL.

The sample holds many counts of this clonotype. CDR3 region: CASSGTRRGDTQYF. CDR3 nucleotides: TGTGCCAGCAGCGGGACTAGAAGGGGTGATACGCAGTATTTT. This rearrangement joins TRBV4-2 to TRBJ2-3; 8 bases map to TRBD2. Germline V gene sequence: CDR1 LGHNA, CDR2 YNFKEQ. The CDR3 spans 14 residues. The J segment lost 6 bases and the V segment lost 5 bases, leaving 7 bases of the junction unmatched.

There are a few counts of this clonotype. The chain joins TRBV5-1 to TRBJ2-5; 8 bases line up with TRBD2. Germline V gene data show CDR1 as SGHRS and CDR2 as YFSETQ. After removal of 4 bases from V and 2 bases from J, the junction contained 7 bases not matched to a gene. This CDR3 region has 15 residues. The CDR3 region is CASSTIGTSQETQYF. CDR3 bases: TGCGCCAGCAGCACCATAGGGACTAGTCAAGAGACCCAGTACTTC.

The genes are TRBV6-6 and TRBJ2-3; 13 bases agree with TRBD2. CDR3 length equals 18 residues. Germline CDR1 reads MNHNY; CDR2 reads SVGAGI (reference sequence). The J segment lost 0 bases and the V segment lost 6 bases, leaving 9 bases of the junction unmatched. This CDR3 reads CASSLGLAGDPSTDTQYF. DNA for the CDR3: TGTGCCAGCAGCCTCGGACTAGCGGGAGACCCTAGCACAGATACGCAGTATTTT.

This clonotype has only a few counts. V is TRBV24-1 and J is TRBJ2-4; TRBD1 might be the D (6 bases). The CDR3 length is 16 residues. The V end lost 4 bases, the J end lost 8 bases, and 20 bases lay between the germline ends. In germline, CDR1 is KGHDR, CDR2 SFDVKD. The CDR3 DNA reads TGTGCCACCAGTGACGCCGGGACATCGCCGCGCCACATTCAGTACTTC. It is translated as CATSDAGTSPRHIQYF.

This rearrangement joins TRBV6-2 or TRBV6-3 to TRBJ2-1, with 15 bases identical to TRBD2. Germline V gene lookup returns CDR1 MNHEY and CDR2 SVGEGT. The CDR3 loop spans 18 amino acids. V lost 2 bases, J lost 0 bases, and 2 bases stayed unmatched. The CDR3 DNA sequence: TGTGCCAGCAGTTACAGGACTAGCGGGAGGGTCTCCTACAATGAGCAGTTCTTC. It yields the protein CASSYRTSGRVSYNEQFF.

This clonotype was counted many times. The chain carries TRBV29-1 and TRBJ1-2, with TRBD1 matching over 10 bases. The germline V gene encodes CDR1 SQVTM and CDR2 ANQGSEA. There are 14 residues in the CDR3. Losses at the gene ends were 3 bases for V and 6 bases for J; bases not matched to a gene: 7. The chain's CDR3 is CSVDKGGTGDGYTF. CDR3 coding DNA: TGCAGCGTTGATAAAGGGGGGACAGGGGATGGCTACACCTTC. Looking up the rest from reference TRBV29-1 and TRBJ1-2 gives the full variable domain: SAVISQKPSRDICQRGTSLTIQCQVDSQVTMMFWYRQQPGQSLTLIATANQGSEATYESGFVIDKFPISRPNLTFSTLTVSNMSPEDSSIYLCSVDKGGTGDGYTFGSGTRLTVV.

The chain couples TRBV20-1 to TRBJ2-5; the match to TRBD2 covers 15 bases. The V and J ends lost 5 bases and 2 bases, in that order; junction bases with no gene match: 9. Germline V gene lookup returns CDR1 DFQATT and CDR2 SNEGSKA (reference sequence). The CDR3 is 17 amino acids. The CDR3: CSACPGTSGRYQETQYF. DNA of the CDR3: TGCAGTGCTTGCCCCGGGACTAGCGGGAGGTATCAAGAGACCCAGTACTTC.